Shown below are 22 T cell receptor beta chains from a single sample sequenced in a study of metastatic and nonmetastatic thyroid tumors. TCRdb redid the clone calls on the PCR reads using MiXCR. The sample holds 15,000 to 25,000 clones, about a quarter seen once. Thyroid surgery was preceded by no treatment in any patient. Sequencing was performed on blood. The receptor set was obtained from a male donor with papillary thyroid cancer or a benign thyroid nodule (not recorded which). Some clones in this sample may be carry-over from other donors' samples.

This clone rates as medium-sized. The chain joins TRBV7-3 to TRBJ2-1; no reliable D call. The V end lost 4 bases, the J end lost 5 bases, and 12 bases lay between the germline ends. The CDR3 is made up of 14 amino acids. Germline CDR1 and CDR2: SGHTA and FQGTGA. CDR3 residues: CASSSNDGDNEQFF. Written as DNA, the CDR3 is TGTGCCAGCAGCTCTAACGACGGAGACAATGAGCAGTTCTTC.

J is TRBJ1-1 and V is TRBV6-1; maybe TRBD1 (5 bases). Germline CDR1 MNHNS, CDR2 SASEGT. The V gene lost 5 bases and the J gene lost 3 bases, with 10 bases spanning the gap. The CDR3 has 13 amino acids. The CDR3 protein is CASSLQGHTEAFF. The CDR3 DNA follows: TGTGCCAGCAGTTTGCAGGGTCACACTGAAGCTTTCTTT.

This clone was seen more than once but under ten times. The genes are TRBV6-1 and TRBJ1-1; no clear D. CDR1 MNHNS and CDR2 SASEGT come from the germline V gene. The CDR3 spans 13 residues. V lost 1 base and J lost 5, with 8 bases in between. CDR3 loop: CASSEESRTEAFF. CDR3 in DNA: TGTGCCAGCAGTGAAGAGAGTCGGACTGAAGCTTTCTTT.

CDR3 sequence: CASSSGWGREQYF. The CDR3 DNA follows: TGTGCCAGCAGCTCCGGGTGGGGGAGAGAGCAGTACTTC. The chain carries TRBV7-2 and TRBJ2-7; D may be TRBD1 or TRBD2 (5 bases each). Between the trimmed V and J ends, which lost 4 bases and 7 bases, there was a span of 14 bases. CDR3 size: 13 residues. Germline lookup yields CDR1 SGHTA and CDR2 FQGNSA.

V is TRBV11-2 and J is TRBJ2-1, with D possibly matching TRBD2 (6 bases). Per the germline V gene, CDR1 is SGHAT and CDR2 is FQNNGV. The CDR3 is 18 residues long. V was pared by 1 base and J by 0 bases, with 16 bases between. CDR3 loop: CASSLGTVGSHSYNEQFF. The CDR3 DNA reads TGTGCCAGCAGCTTAGGCACAGTCGGGAGCCACTCCTACAATGAGCAGTTCTTC.

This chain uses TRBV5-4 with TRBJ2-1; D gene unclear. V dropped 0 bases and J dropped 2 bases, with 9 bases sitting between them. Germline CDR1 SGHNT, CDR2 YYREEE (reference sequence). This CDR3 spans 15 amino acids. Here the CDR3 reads CASSLGSGPYNEQFF. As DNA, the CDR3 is TGTGCCAGCAGCTTGGGGTCTGGTCCCTACAATGAGCAGTTCTTC.

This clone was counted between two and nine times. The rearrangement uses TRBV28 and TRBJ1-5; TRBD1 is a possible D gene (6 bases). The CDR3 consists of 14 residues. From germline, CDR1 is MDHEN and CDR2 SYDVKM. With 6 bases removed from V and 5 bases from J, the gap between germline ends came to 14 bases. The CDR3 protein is CASRRPGAYQPQHF. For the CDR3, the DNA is TGTGCCAGCAGGAGACCAGGGGCCTATCAGCCCCAGCATTTT.

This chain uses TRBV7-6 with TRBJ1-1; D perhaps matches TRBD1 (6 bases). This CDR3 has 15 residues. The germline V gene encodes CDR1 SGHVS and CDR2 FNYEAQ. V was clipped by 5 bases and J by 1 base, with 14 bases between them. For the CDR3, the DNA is TGTGCCAGCAGCATATTACAGGGATGGAACACTGAAGCTTTCTTT. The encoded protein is CASSILQGWNTEAFF.

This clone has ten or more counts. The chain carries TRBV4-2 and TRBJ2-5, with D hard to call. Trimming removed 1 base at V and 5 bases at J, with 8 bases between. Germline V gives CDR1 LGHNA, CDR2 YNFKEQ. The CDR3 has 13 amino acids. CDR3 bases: TGTGCCAGCAGCCAAGGACGGTATGAGACCCAGTACTTC. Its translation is CASSQGRYETQYF.

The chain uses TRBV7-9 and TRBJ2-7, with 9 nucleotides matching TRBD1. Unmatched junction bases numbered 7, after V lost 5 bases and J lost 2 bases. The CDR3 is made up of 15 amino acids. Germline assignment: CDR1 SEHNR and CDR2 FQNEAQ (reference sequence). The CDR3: CASSTRTGATYEQYF. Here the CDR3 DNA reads TGTGCCAGCAGCACTCGGACAGGGGCGACCTACGAGCAGTACTTC.

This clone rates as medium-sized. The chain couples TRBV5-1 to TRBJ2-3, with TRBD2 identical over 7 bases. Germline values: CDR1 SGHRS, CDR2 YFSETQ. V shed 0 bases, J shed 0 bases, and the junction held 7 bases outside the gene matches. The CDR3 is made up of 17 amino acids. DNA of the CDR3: TGCGCCAGCAGCTTGGAACTAGCGCCTTCTAGCACAGATACGCAGTATTTT. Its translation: CASSLELAPSSTDTQYF.

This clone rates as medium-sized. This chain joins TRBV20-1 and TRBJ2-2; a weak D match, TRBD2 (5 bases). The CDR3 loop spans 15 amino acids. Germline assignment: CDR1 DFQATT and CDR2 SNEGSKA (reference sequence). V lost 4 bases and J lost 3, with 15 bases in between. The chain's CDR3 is CSAKGVRGHTGELFF. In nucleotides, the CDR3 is TGCAGTGCTAAGGGTGTAAGAGGGCACACCGGGGAGCTGTTTTTT.

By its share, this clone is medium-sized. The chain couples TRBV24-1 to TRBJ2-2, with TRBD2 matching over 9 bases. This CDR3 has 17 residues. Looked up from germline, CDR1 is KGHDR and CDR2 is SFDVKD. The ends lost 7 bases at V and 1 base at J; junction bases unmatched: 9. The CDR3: CATSLPAGGLNTGELFF. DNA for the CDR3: TGTGCCACCAGCCTCCCTGCGGGAGGGCTGAACACCGGGGAGCTGTTTTTT.

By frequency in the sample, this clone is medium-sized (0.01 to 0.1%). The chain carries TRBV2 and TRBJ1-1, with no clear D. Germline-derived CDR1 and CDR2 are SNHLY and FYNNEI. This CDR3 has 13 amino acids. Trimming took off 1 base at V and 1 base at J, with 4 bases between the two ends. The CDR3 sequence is CASSEGENTEAFF. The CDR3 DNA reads TGTGCCAGCAGTGAAGGAGAGAACACTGAAGCTTTCTTT.

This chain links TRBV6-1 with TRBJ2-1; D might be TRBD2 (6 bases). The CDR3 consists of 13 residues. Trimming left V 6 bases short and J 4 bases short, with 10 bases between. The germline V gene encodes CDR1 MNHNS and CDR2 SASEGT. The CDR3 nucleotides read TGTGCCAGCAGCGGGAGCGGGTACAATGAGCAGTTCTTC. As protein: CASSGSGYNEQFF.

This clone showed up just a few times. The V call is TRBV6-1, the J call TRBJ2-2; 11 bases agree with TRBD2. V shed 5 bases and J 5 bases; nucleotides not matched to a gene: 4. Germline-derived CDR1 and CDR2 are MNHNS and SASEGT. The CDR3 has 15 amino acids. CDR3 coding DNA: TGTGCCAGCAGTCTTAGCGGGGGGGGGACCGGGGAGCTGTTTTTT. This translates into CASSLSGGGTGELFF.

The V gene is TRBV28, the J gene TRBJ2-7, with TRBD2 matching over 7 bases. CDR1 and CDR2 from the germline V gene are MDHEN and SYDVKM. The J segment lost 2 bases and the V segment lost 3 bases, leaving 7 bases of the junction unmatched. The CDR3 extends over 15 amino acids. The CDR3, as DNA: TGTGCCAGCAGTTTCCCCCCTAGCGGACCCTACGAGCAGTACTTC. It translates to CASSFPPSGPYEQYF.

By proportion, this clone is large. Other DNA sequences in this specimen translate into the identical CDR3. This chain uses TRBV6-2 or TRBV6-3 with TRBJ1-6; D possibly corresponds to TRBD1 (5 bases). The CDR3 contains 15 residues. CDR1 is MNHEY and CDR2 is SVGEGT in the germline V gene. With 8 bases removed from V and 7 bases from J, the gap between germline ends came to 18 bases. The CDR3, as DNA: TGTGCCAGCCATATAGGGGCCAGATACAATTCACCCCTCCACTTT. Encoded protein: CASHIGARYNSPLHF.

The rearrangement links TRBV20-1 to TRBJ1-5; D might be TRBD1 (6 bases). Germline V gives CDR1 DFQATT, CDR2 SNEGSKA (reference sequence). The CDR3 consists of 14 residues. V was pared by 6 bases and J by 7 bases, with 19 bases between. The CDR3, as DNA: TGCAGTGCGGAACAGGGATCTAATAGCCAGCCCCAGCATTTT. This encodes CSAEQGSNSQPQHF.

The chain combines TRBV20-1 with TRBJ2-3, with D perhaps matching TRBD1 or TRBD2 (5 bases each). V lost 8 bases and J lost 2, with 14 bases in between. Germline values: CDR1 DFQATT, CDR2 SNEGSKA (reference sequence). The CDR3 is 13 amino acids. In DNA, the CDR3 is TGCAGTCCTCGGGACCACCACACAGATACGCAGTATTTT. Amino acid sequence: CSPRDHHTDTQYF.

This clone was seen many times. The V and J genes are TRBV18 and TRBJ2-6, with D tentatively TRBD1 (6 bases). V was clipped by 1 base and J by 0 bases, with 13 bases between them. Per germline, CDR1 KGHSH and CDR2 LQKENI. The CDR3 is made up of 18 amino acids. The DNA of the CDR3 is TGTGCCAGCTCACCACGGTACAGGGACCTCTCTGGGGCCAACGTCCTGACTTTC. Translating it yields CASSPRYRDLSGANVLTF.

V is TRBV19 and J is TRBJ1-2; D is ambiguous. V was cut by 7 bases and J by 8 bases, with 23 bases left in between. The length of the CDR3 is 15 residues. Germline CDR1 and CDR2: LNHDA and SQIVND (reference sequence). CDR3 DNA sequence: TGTGCCAGTACCACTCAAGCAAAGGGAGTACCCGGCTACACCTTC. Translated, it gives CASTTQAKGVPGYTF.